These T cell receptor beta chains were read from a single sample in a study of control samples from healthy donors and cancer patients. Assay: immunoSEQ multiplex PCR; the TCRdb copy retains only in-frame clones and omits some. This sample has more than 75,000 clones, with roughly 90% found just once. Sequencing was performed on PBMCs. These receptors all stem from a woman aged 55-69 years with head and neck cancer. Each CDR3 is given with its conserved first and last residue. The order of the fields is J gene, clone size, V gene, D gene, CDR3 protein, CDR3 DNA. D genes are given only for firm matches. The size entry is marked missing in some rows and otherwise reads once, few, many or a size class.

TRBJ1-1 | few | TRBV11-1 | . | CASAWLGTEAFF | TGTGCCAGCGCTTGGCTGGGCACTGAAGCTTTCTTT
TRBJ2-1 | once | TRBV11-2 | TRBD2 | CASSLGRLAGSYNEQFF | TGTGCCAGCAGCTTAGGGCGACTAGCGGGATCCTACAATGAGCAGTTCTTC
TRBJ2-7 | once | TRBV15 | . | CATSRDRAGSLHEQYF | TGTGCCACCAGCAGAGATCGGGCAGGGAGTTTGCACGAGCAGTACTTC
TRBJ2-1 | . | TRBV21-1 | . | CASSKYGRGGDEQFF | TGTGCCAGCAGCAAATACGGCAGGGGAGGGGATGAGCAGTTCTTC
TRBJ2-3 | . | TRBV4-3 | . | CASSQVDSDTDTQYF | TGCGCCAGCAGCCAAGTAGATAGCGACACAGATACGCAGTATTTT
TRBJ1-6 | . | TRBV5-6 | . | CASSFFPLGDHYDNSPLHF | TGTGCCAGCAGCTTTTTCCCGCTTGGAGATCATTATGATAATTCACCCCTCCACTTT
TRBJ2-5 | few | TRBV5-8 | . | CASSFDGTRNQETQYF | TGTGCCAGCAGCTTTGACGGGACACGAAACCAAGAGACCCAGTACTTC
TRBJ2-7 | . | TRBV2 | . | CASTLGGIYEQYF | TGTGCCAGCACCCTCGGGGGAATCTACGAGCAGTACTTC
TRBJ2-1 | . | TRBV4-2 | . | CASSQTAEGTYNEQFF | TGTGCCAGCAGCCAAACAGCGGAGGGGACCTACAATGAGCAGTTCTTC
TRBJ2-2 | . | TRBV7-2 | . | CASSPETGLTGELFF | TGTGCCAGCAGCCCAGAGACGGGGCTCACCGGGGAGCTGTTTTTT
TRBJ2-7 | . | TRBV7-6 | . | CASSALTSYEQYF | TGTGCCAGCAGCGCCTTAACTAGCTACGAGCAGTACTTC
TRBJ2-2 | . | TRBV27 | . | CASPLRIRIVTGELFF | TGTGCCAGCCCACTTAGAATTAGGATAGTCACCGGGGAGCTGTTTTTT
TRBJ2-7 | . | TRBV6-5 | . | CASSYSWTPDYEQYF | TGTGCCAGCAGTTACTCGTGGACACCCGACTACGAGCAGTACTTC
TRBJ1-5 | . | TRBV4-3 | TRBD1 | CASSRHRGRDQPQHF | TGCGCCAGCAGCCGACACAGGGGGCGCGATCAGCCCCAGCATTTT
TRBJ1-2 | . | TRBV5-1 | . | CASSLESTNYGYTF | TGCGCCAGCAGCTTGGAGAGCACAAACTATGGCTACACCTTC
TRBJ1-3 | . | TRBV28 | . | CASSNRGGAPAGNTIYF | TGTGCCAGCAGTAACCGCGGGGGGGCTCCAGCTGGAAACACCATATATTTT
TRBJ2-5 | . | TRBV5-1 | TRBD2 | CASSPGTSMAETQYF | TGCGCCAGCAGCCCCGGGACTAGCATGGCGGAGACCCAGTACTTC
TRBJ2-1 | . | TRBV18 | TRBD2 | CASSPELAGEDEQFF | TGTGCCAGCTCACCAGAGCTAGCGGGAGAGGATGAGCAGTTCTTC
TRBJ2-1 | . | TRBV11-3 | . | CASSLGRNNEQFF | TGTGCCAGCAGCTTAGGCAGAAACAATGAGCAGTTCTTC
TRBJ2-5 | . | TRBV28 | . | CASSRPGLETQYF | TGTGCCAGCAGTCGACCGGGACTAGAGACCCAGTACTTC
TRBJ1-2 | . | TRBV5-6 | TRBD1 | CASSLNRGYGYTF | TGTGCCAGCAGCTTAAACAGGGGCTATGGCTACACCTTC
TRBJ2-7 | . | TRBV4-3 | . | CASSQGRGVYEQYF | TGCGCCAGCAGCCAAGGACGAGGGGTGTACGAGCAGTACTTC
TRBJ2-2 | . | TRBV6-5 | TRBD2 | CASTQGAGVAGELFF | TGTGCCAGCACCCAAGGAGCGGGAGTAGCCGGGGAGCTGTTTTTT
TRBJ2-7 | . | TRBV24-1 | . | CATSDYGTKQYF | TGTGCCACCAGTGACTACGGGACGAAGCAGTACTTC
TRBJ1-6 | . | TRBV7-2 | TRBD1 | CASSLAAGGNSPLHF | TGTGCCAGCAGCTTAGCTGCAGGGGGAAATTCACCCCTCCACTTT
TRBJ2-2 | few | TRBV30 | . | CAHRGGGGAGELFF | TGTGCCCACCGAGGCGGTGGGGGTGCTGGGGAGCTGTTTTTT
TRBJ1-2 | . | TRBV5-1 | . | CASSLVQERGGYTF | TGCGCCAGCAGCTTGGTTCAGGAAAGGGGCGGCTACACCTTC
TRBJ2-7 | once | TRBV19 | . | CASSTPRQLGGVGEQYF | TGTGCCAGTAGTACCCCTCGACAACTAGGAGGAGTAGGCGAGCAGTACTTC
TRBJ2-2 | . | TRBV7-9 | . | CASSDGLTNTGELFF | TGTGCCAGCAGCGACGGACTGACGAACACCGGGGAGCTGTTTTTT
TRBJ2-6 | . | TRBV3-1/TRBV3-2 | . | CASSQDISGANVLTF | TGTGCCAGCAGCCAAGATATTTCTGGGGCCAACGTCCTGACTTTC
TRBJ2-6 | once | TRBV27 | . | CASSLGGDRWTGANVLTF | TGTGCCAGCAGTTTAGGAGGGGACAGATGGACTGGGGCCAACGTCCTGACTTTC
TRBJ2-5 | . | TRBV25-1 | . | CASKGTGQETQYF | TGTGCCAGCAAAGGAACGGGGCAAGAGACCCAGTACTTC
TRBJ2-5 | . | TRBV11-1 | . | CASSLPRSASQETQYF | TGTGCCAGCAGCTTACCTCGTTCGGCGAGCCAAGAGACCCAGTACTTC
TRBJ1-2 | . | TRBV24-1 | . | CATSDPASGGYGYTF | TGTGCCACCAGTGATCCCGCCTCGGGGGGCTATGGCTACACCTTC
TRBJ2-3 | . | TRBV12-5 | TRBD2 | CASGPGGTTDTQYF | TGTGCTAGTGGCCCGGGGGGAACCACAGATACGCAGTATTTT